Each of the 28 T cell receptor beta chains below was sequenced from the same sample in a study of shared clonotypes between healthy human individuals. The table came from immunoSEQ multiplex PCR; TCRdb's copy has only in-frame clones and leaves some out. Among 2 million to 2.5 million clones listed, 85% to 95% were seen once. The sample consisted of naive CD4+ T cells sorted from blood. The subset: CD45RA+ positively selected. These receptors were taken from a man aged 18-30 years in good health.

The chain joins TRBV2 to TRBJ1-3, with a weak D call TRBD1 (5 bases). With 6 bases removed from V and 2 bases from J, the gap between germline ends came to 11 bases. Germline-derived CDR1 and CDR2 are SNHLY and FYNNEI. The CDR3 is 14 residues long. This CDR3 reads CASRQDSTGNTIYF. The CDR3 nucleotides are TGTGCCAGCAGACAGGACTCGACTGGAAACACCATATATTTT.

This chain connects TRBV14 to TRBJ1-2; weak D call: TRBD1 (5 bases). The germline gives CDR1 SGHDN, CDR2 FVKESK. This CDR3 has 12 amino acids. V shed 9 bases and J shed 4 bases, with 12 bases lying between them. In DNA form, the CDR3 reads TGTGCCAGATTCGGACAAGTCTATGGCTACACCTTC. This translates into CARFGQVYGYTF.

The chain combines TRBV7-3 with TRBJ1-1; D gene uncertain. The germline V gene has CDR1 SGHTA and CDR2 FQGTGA. V lost 2 bases to trimming and J lost 4 bases, with 14 bases between them. The CDR3 totals 15 residues. The CDR3 DNA reads as TGTGCCAGCAGCTTATTTGGAGGGTCGGGCACTGAAGCTTTCTTT. Translation gives CASSLFGGSGTEAFF.

This clone appeared a single time. CDR3 coding DNA: TGTGCCAGCTCACTAGGACAGACCACCGGGGAGCTGTTTTTT. Protein: CASSLGQTTGELFF. The genes are TRBV18 and TRBJ2-2; TRBD1 is a possible D gene (6 bases). The CDR3 is made up of 14 amino acids. Germline CDR1 reads KGHSH; CDR2 reads LQKENI. V lost 4 bases and J lost 4, with 10 bases in between.

The V gene is TRBV10-3, the J gene TRBJ2-5; TRBD1 matches 7 bases. CDR3 length: 14 residues. The junction had 9 bases not matched to a gene; V was cut back by 4 bases and J by 7 bases. Germline CDR1 is ENHRY and CDR2 is SYGVKD. The CDR3 protein is CAISARQGEGTQYF. DNA for the CDR3: TGTGCCATCAGTGCTCGACAGGGCGAAGGGACCCAGTACTTC.

This chain links TRBV18 with TRBJ1-4; no clear D. Germline-derived CDR1 and CDR2 are KGHSH and LQKENI. CDR3 size: 16 residues. The germline V and J ends were trimmed by 5 bases and 3 bases, with 16 bases remaining between them. The CDR3: CASSTSFGSSNEKLFF. DNA for the CDR3: TGTGCCAGCTCAACCTCGTTCGGCTCGTCTAATGAAAAACTGTTTTTT. Drawing the rest from reference TRBV18 and TRBJ1-4, the complete variable domain is NAGVMQNPRHLVRRRGQEARLRCSPMKGHSHVYWYRQLPEEGLKFMVYLQKENIIDESGMPKERFSAEFPKEGPSILRIQQVVRGDSAAYFCASSTSFGSSNEKLFFGSGTQLSVL.

The rearrangement joins TRBV9 to TRBJ2-5; 7 bases match TRBD1. This CDR3 contains 15 residues. With 4 bases clipped from V and 4 bases from J, the junction kept 10 bases outside the gene matches. Germline V gives CDR1 SGDLS, CDR2 YYNGEE. The CDR3 region has the DNA TGTGCCAGCAGCCCCCGTCAGGGGGATATAGAGACCCAGTACTTC. It encodes CASSPRQGDIETQYF.

This chain uses TRBV25-1 with TRBJ1-5, with D maybe TRBD1 (5 bases). Trimming took 1 base from V and 7 from J, leaving 11 bases between them. The CDR3 extends over 14 amino acids. The V gene's germline CDR1 is MGHDK and CDR2 SYGVNS. The CDR3 reads CASSEWGDHQPQHF. Written as DNA, the CDR3 is TGTGCCAGCAGTGAATGGGGGGATCACCAGCCCCAGCATTTT. Looking up the rest from reference TRBV25-1 and TRBJ1-5 gives the full variable domain: EADIYQTPRYLVIGTGKKITLECSQTMGHDKMYWYQQDPGMELHLIHYSYGVNSTEKGDLSSESTVSRIRTEHFPLTLESARPSHTSQYLCASSEWGDHQPQHFGDGTRLSIL.

V and J are TRBV30 and TRBJ2-5; no clear D. The CDR3 is 11 amino acids. Germline V gene lookup returns CDR1 GTSNPN and CDR2 SVGIG (reference sequence). V was shortened by 4 bases and J by 3 bases, with 6 bases between the two germline ends. Written as DNA, the CDR3 is TGTGCCTGGACCACAGAAGAGACCCAGTACTTC. Its protein is CAWTTEETQYF.

The genes are TRBV27 and TRBJ2-7; TRBD1 matches at 7 bases. J was trimmed by 0 bases and V by 3 bases; bases with no gene match: 8. Germline CDR1 and CDR2: MNHEY and SMNVEV (reference sequence). The CDR3 has 16 amino acids. CDR3 in amino acids: CASSFTGASSSYEQYF. The DNA for the CDR3 is TGTGCCAGCAGTTTCACAGGGGCCAGCTCCTCCTACGAGCAGTACTTC.

The J gene is TRBJ2-7, the V gene TRBV19, with 8 bases identical to TRBD2. V was clipped by 0 bases and J by 3 bases; unmatched bases: 10. Germline CDR1 LNHDA, CDR2 SQIVND (reference sequence). The CDR3 is 17 residues long. The DNA for the CDR3 is TGTGCCAGTAGTATAGATGCTTCTAGCGGGCATCGCTACGAGCAGTACTTC. Its translation: CASSIDASSGHRYEQYF.

The CDR3 protein is CASSSTGTGFGYTF. CDR3 nucleotide sequence: TGTGCCAGCAGCAGTACCGGGACAGGGTTTGGCTACACCTTC. The V call is TRBV5-6, the J call TRBJ1-2; 9 bases line up with TRBD1. The J segment lost 7 bases and the V segment lost 4 bases, leaving 8 bases of the junction unmatched. CDR3 length: 14 residues. Germline CDR1 and CDR2: SGHDT and YYEEEE.

V is TRBV5-1 and J is TRBJ1-1; a weak D match, TRBD1 (5 bases). Trimming removed 0 bases from V and 1 base from J, with 10 bases in between. Germline V gene lookup returns CDR1 SGHRS and CDR2 YFSETQ. The CDR3 has 15 residues. This CDR3 reads CASSLDGDWNTEAFF. The CDR3 coding sequence is TGCGCCAGCAGCTTGGACGGGGACTGGAACACTGAAGCTTTCTTT.

The chain employs TRBV19 and TRBJ1-2; no definite D call. Per germline, CDR1 LNHDA and CDR2 SQIVND (reference sequence). Trimming removed 5 bases at V and 2 bases at J, with 9 bases between. This CDR3 comprises 13 residues. The CDR3 spells CASSEGKNYGYTF. The DNA of the CDR3 is TGTGCCAGTAGTGAGGGAAAGAACTATGGCTACACCTTC.

The rearrangement links TRBV6-5 to TRBJ2-4; unclear D gene. This CDR3 comprises 11 residues. With 6 bases removed from V and 7 bases from J, the gap between germline ends came to 7 bases. CDR1 MNHEY and CDR2 SVGAGI come from the germline V gene. This CDR3 is CASSQGNIQYF. In nucleotides, the CDR3 is TGTGCCAGCAGCCAAGGCAACATTCAGTACTTC.

The chain is built from TRBV28 and TRBJ2-1, with D maybe TRBD2 (5 bases). V lost 6 bases and J lost 4, with 19 bases in between. The germline V gene encodes CDR1 MDHEN and CDR2 SYDVKM. The length of the CDR3 is 16 residues. DNA for the CDR3: TGTGCCAGCAGGGGAGACTACCAGCTCAAATACAATGAGCAGTTCTTC. Residues: CASRGDYQLKYNEQFF. Full variable domain (missing parts from reference TRBV28 and TRBJ2-1): DVKVTQSSRYLVKRTGEKVFLECVQDMDHENMFWYRQDPGLGLRLIYFSYDVKMKEKGDIPEGYSVSREKKERFSLILESASTNQTSMYLCASRGDYQLKYNEQFFGPGTRLTVL.

The CDR3 spells CAWSVNVGDEQFF. As DNA, the CDR3 is TGTGCCTGGAGTGTAAATGTAGGCGATGAGCAGTTCTTC. The chain has TRBV30 and TRBJ2-1; D unresolved. Germline lookup yields CDR1 GTSNPN and CDR2 SVGIG (reference sequence). Trimming stripped 0 bases from V and 8 bases from J, with 11 bases between. The CDR3 totals 13 residues.

This clone has only one observation. The V call is TRBV9, the J call TRBJ2-3; D might be TRBD1 (6 bases). Trimming shortened V by 5 bases and J by 5 bases, and 21 bases separated the two germline ends. Germline loops: CDR1 SGDLS, CDR2 YYNGEE. The CDR3 contains 16 residues. In DNA, the CDR3 is TGTGCCAGCAGTCTAAGGACCCAGGGGATCAGAGATACGCAGTATTTT. Amino acid sequence: CASSLRTQGIRDTQYF.

The rearrangement joins TRBV30 to TRBJ1-5, with 7 bases matching TRBD1. Germline-derived CDR1 and CDR2 are GTSNPN and SVGIG (reference sequence). The CDR3 is made up of 17 amino acids. With V trimmed by 4 bases and J by 2 bases, 14 bases remained unmatched. The CDR3 DNA is TGTGCCTGGAAACAACCTGCCCCAGACAGGGGCAATCAGCCCCAGCATTTT. It specifies CAWKQPAPDRGNQPQHF.

V gene TRBV28 combines with J gene TRBJ2-3; TRBD2 matches 8 bases. The CDR3 runs to 16 residues. Germline CDR1 reads MDHEN; CDR2 reads SYDVKM. Trimming took 1 base from V and 7 from J; bases not matched to a gene: 10. This CDR3 reads CASSLFSGVKRNTQYF. CDR3 sequence (DNA): TGTGCCAGCAGTTTATTTAGCGGGGTCAAGAGGAATACGCAGTATTTT.

This chain uses TRBV18 with TRBJ1-2; 7 bases line up with TRBD1. This CDR3 contains 13 residues. J lost 4 bases, V lost 4 bases, and 3 bases had no gene match. In germline, CDR1 is KGHSH, CDR2 LQKENI. CDR3 DNA sequence: TGTGCCAGCTCACTGACAGGGATCTATGGCTACACCTTC. It is translated as CASSLTGIYGYTF.

The chain couples TRBV2 to TRBJ2-4, with 7 bases matching TRBD1. This CDR3 has 13 residues. Unmatched junction bases numbered 4, after V lost 6 bases and J lost 5 bases. CDR1 SNHLY and CDR2 FYNNEI come from the germline V gene. CDR3 bases: TGTGCCAGCAGACGGGACAGTGAAAACATTCAGTACTTC. Translation gives CASRRDSENIQYF.

Comment on this clone: One base away lies a much larger clone, so this may be a sequencing read error. Other nucleotide sequences in the sample specify the same CDR3. The rearrangement links TRBV2 to TRBJ1-5; 8 nucleotides agree with TRBD1. The CDR3 has 14 residues. Germline V lookup: CDR1 SNHLY, CDR2 FYNNEI. V gave up 6 bases and J gave up 1 base; unmatched junction bases: 2. The CDR3 DNA is TGTGCCAGCAGCTGGACAGGGAGCAATCAGCCCCAGCATTTT. Amino acid sequence: CASSWTGSNQPQHF.

This CDR3 is CASSEAEGDEQYF. DNA of the CDR3: TGTGCCAGCAGTGAAGCAGAAGGGGACGAGCAGTACTTC. The V and J genes are TRBV2 and TRBJ2-7; tentatively, D is TRBD1 (5 bases). The CDR3 loop spans 13 amino acids. Trimming cost V 0 bases and J 5 bases, with 8 bases left between them. The germline V gene has CDR1 SNHLY and CDR2 FYNNEI.

The gene calls are TRBV5-5 and TRBJ2-3, with a weak D call TRBD2 (5 bases). Trimming removed 3 bases at V and 1 base at J, with 12 bases between. The germline V gene encodes CDR1 SGHKS and CDR2 YYEKEE (reference sequence). The CDR3 has 15 residues. DNA of the CDR3: TGTGCCAGCAGCTGGAGGATTAGCGGCACAGATACGCAGTATTTT. Amino acids: CASSWRISGTDTQYF.

This chain links TRBV2 with TRBJ1-2; the D gene is possibly TRBD1 (5 bases). V was pared by 6 bases and J by 0 bases, with 14 bases between. The CDR3 spans 15 residues. Germline CDR1 is SNHLY and CDR2 is FYNNEI. CDR3 nucleotide sequence: TGTGCCAGCAGGACCGACAGACAACCTAACTATGGCTACACCTTC. Translating it yields CASRTDRQPNYGYTF.

V usage is TRBV2 and J usage is TRBJ2-3; 8 bases map to TRBD2. The V gene's germline CDR1 is SNHLY and CDR2 FYNNEI. This CDR3 region has 13 residues. V shed 7 bases and J 3 bases; nucleotides not matched to a gene: 3. The CDR3 sequence: CASTQRGTDTQYF. The CDR3 nucleotides are TGTGCCAGCACACAGCGGGGGACAGATACGCAGTATTTT.

CDR3 in DNA: TGTGCCAGCAGTGGGACGGCTGGGAGAGGCTACACCTTC. Its translation: CASSGTAGRGYTF. This sequence joins TRBV28 and TRBJ1-2, with a possible D match to TRBD1 (5 bases). Germline CDR1 is MDHEN and CDR2 is SYDVKM. Between the trimmed V and J ends, which lost 5 bases and 8 bases, there was a span of 15 bases. The length of the CDR3 is 13 residues.